This TCR beta chain is from a study of CD8 T cell repertoires and HIV-1 epitope variants. General study results and limits: Six of nine antigen-specific clonotypes appeared cross-reactive to autologous or escape variants.

Details on this clone: Its matching antigen is unknown.

The ends were cut back, 1 base at V and 2 bases at J, with 3 bases in the middle. The length of the CDR3 is 14 residues. Germline V gene data show CDR1 as MNHEY and CDR2 as SMNVEV (reference sequence). Assay used: immunoSEQ multiplex PCR; TCRdb lists only in-frame clones, some missing. Of almost 5,500 clones in the sample, about 66% were seen once. Sequencing was performed on cultured CD8+ T cells derived from PBMCs. J is TRBJ2-6 and V is TRBV27; D gene unclear. This receptor was obtained from a male donor with HIV. This CDR3 reads CASSLYPGANVLTF. As DNA, the CDR3 is TGTGCCAGCAGTTTATACCCTGGGGCCAACGTCCTGACTTTC.